Sequencing of this T cell receptor beta chain was carried out in a study of blood T cell repertoires in COVID-19. Clones were read by immunoSEQ multiplex PCR, and TCRdb kept only the in-frame ones, dropping some. The repertoire holds 95,000 to 150,000 clones, with 70% to 90% as singletons. Germline V gene data show CDR1 as MNHNY and CDR2 as SVGAGI (reference sequence). The ends were cut back, 2 bases at V and 2 bases at J, with 12 bases in the middle. The CDR3 covers 15 residues. Sequenced material: peripheral blood. This chain connects TRBV6-6 to TRBJ2-5; D perhaps matches TRBD2 (6 bases). This receptor was taken from a woman in her forties or fifties with active or convalescent COVID-19. The CDR3 bases are TGTGCCAGCAGTTACCGGTCCGGGGGACAAGAGACCCAGTACTTC. Translating gives CASSYRSGGQETQYF.